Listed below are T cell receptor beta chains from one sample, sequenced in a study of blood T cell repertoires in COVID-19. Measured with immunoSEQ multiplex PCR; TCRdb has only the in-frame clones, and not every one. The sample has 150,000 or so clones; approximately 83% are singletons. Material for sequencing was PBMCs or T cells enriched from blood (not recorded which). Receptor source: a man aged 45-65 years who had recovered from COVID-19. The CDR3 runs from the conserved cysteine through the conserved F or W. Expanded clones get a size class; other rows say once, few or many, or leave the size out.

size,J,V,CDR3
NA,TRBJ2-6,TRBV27,CASSSHPTGQVNSGANVLTF
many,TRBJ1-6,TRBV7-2,CASSPLTGLNSPLHF
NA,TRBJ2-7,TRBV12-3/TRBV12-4,CASSWTGTYEQYF
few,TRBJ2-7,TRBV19,CASSSIGTDTYEQYF
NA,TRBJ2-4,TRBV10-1,CASSESGQGADIQYF
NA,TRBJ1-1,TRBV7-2,CASSLDRRYEAFF
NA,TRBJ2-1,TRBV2,CASSPRGRNSYNEQFF
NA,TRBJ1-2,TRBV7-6,CASSLSENYGYTF
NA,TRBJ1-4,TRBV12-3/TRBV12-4,CASSYREKLFF
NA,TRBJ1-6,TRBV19,CASSSDSYRSYNSPLHF
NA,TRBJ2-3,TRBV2,CASSRSTRGDTQYF
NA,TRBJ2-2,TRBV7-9,CASSFTSGGTGELFF
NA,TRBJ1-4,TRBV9,CASSVGAGTGGKKLFF
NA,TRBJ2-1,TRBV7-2,CASSLGLGGVDEQFF
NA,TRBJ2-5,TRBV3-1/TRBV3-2,CASSRHRLAGGQETQYF
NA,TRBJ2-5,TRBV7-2,CASSPGQGGGQETQYF
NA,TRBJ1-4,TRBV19,CATLGRPPNEKLFF
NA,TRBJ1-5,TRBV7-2,CASSLGPGREQPQHF
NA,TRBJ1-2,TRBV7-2,CASSPLRGAGGYTF
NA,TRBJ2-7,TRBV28,CASTGGTFSYEQYF
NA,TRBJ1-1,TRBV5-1,CASSSDRTRINTEAFF
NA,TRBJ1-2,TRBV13,CASSPLGHLLYGYTF
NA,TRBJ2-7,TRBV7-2,CASSLAGGPGEQYF
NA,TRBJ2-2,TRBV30,CARDRGGTGELFF